What follows is one T cell receptor beta chain and its context. This entry is derived from a study of T cell responses to AZD1222 COVID-19 vaccine. The V end lost 4 bases, the J end lost 4 bases, and 14 bases lay between the germline ends. CDR1 and CDR2 from the germline V gene are SGHTA and FQGNSA. CDR3 length: 15 residues. Here immunoSEQ multiplex PCR was the method, and the copy in TCRdb shows in-frame clones only, minus some. The repertoire has 150,000 to 200,000 clones, 92% of them found once; the top ten carry around 1.3%. The clonotype comes from an adult in good health. This chain connects TRBV7-2 to TRBJ1-5; possible D gene TRBD1, 5 bases. Sequencing was performed on peripheral blood, taken on day 0 of AZD1222 vaccination. Written as DNA, the CDR3 is TGTGCCAGCAGCTCCGACCCGGGGCGAAATCAGCCCCAGCATTTT. Amino acids: CASSSDPGRNQPQHF.